Shown below are 20 T cell receptor beta chains from a single sample sequenced in a study of shared clonotypes between healthy human individuals. Profiling relied on immunoSEQ multiplex PCR, and the TCRdb table lists in-frame clones only, not all of them. The sample records roughly 2.6 million clones, 85% to 95% being singletons. Source material: naive CD4+ T cells sorted from blood. Specified subset: CD45RA+ positively selected. The receptors here all came from a man aged 18 to 29 in good health.

The chain couples TRBV2 to TRBJ1-1; D not resolved. Germline-derived CDR1 and CDR2 are SNHLY and FYNNEI. V lost 2 bases to trimming and J lost 6 bases, with 10 bases between them. CDR3 length: 13 amino acids. CDR3 bases: TGTGCCAGCAGTGAACGGACTATAGCTGAAGCTTTCTTT. It specifies CASSERTIAEAFF.

The chain links TRBV6-5 to TRBJ2-1; possibly TRBD2 for D (5 bases). V lost 11 bases and J lost 7, with 18 bases in between. CDR3 length: 13 amino acids. The germline CDR1 and CDR2 sequences are MNHEY and SVGAGI. CDR3 region: CAGTQHGRNEQFF. The DNA for the CDR3 is TGTGCCGGCACCCAACATGGGAGAAATGAGCAGTTCTTC.

This clone was picked up one time. The chain is built from TRBV6-1 and TRBJ2-7, with 8 bases fitting TRBD1. This CDR3 has 13 amino acids. Germline-derived CDR1 and CDR2 are MNHNS and SASEGT. Trimming at V came to 5 bases and at J to 5 bases, leaving 5 bases not matched to a gene. CDR3 in amino acids: CASSLRGQDEQYF. For the CDR3, the DNA is TGTGCCAGCAGTCTCAGGGGGCAGGACGAGCAGTACTTC.

V gene TRBV5-1 combines with J gene TRBJ2-3; 8 bases line up with TRBD2. The CDR3 runs to 17 residues. Trimming took 2 bases from V and 1 from J; bases not matched to a gene: 9. Germline CDR1 reads SGHRS; CDR2 reads YFSETQ. The CDR3 here is CASSLGSGSIGTDTQYF. For the CDR3, the DNA is TGCGCCAGCAGCTTAGGGAGCGGGAGTATCGGCACAGATACGCAGTATTTT.

V gene TRBV5-4 combines with J gene TRBJ2-7, with D possibly matching TRBD1 (6 bases). In germline, CDR1 is SGHNT, CDR2 YYREEE (reference sequence). V was clipped by 0 bases and J by 2 bases, with 12 bases between them. The CDR3 has 15 amino acids. Here the CDR3 reads CASSLAEEGAYEQYF. CDR3 bases: TGTGCCAGCAGCTTGGCGGAAGAGGGGGCCTACGAGCAGTACTTC.

The sample holds a few counts of this clone. The CDR3 here is CASSPSDSYGYTF. The DNA for the CDR3 is TGTGCCAGCAGCCCCTCGGACAGCTATGGCTACACCTTC. The V gene is TRBV9, the J gene TRBJ1-2, with TRBD1 as a possible D gene (6 bases). CDR3 length: 13 residues. Trimming removed 4 bases from V and 4 bases from J, with 11 bases in between. Germline CDR1 SGDLS, CDR2 YYNGEE.

This clone has more than one count but fewer than ten. The same CDR3 is also encoded by other DNA sequences in this sample. This chain uses TRBV5-1 with TRBJ1-3; 7 nucleotides align to TRBD1. V shed 4 bases, J shed 4 bases, and the junction held 5 bases outside the gene matches. The CDR3 sequence is 14 residues long. Germline values: CDR1 SGHRS, CDR2 YFSETQ. The CDR3 DNA reads as TGCGCCAGCAGCCCGGGACAGCCAGGAAACACCATATATTTT. Protein product: CASSPGQPGNTIYF.

In this sample, this clone turned up a few times. This chain links TRBV6-1 with TRBJ1-6; tentative D call: TRBD1 (6 bases). Trimming took off 10 bases at V and 10 bases at J, with 20 bases between the two ends. Germline V gives CDR1 MNHNS, CDR2 SASEGT. CDR3 length: 14 residues. This chain's CDR3 is CATRDGGGGSPLHF. CDR3 nucleotides: TGTGCCACCCGTGATGGGGGCGGAGGGTCACCCCTCCACTTT.

This chain connects TRBV11-3 to TRBJ2-2, with D tentatively TRBD1 (5 bases). The CDR3 loop spans 14 amino acids. CDR1 is SGHNT, CDR2 YENEEA, per germline. V lost 1 base and J lost 7, with 10 bases in between. This CDR3 reads CASSLGGAGGELFF. The CDR3 DNA reads as TGTGCCAGCAGCTTAGGTGGGGCTGGCGGGGAGCTGTTTTTT.

This sequence joins TRBV11-2 and TRBJ2-2; perhaps TRBD2 as D (6 bases). This CDR3 region has 15 residues. Germline loops: CDR1 SGHAT, CDR2 FQNNGV. V was cut by 1 base and J by 1 base, with 7 bases left in between. The CDR3 is CASSLVGGNTGELFF. The CDR3 DNA follows: TGTGCCAGCAGCTTAGTGGGAGGGAACACCGGGGAGCTGTTTTTT.

The sample holds one count of this clone. The rearrangement links TRBV30 to TRBJ2-7; possible D gene TRBD1, 6 bases. The germline V gene has CDR1 GTSNPN and CDR2 SVGIG (reference sequence). Trimming pared 0 bases from V and 2 bases from J, leaving 11 bases between. The CDR3 covers 14 residues. CDR3 amino acids: CAWSVSAGAYEQYF. CDR3 nucleotide sequence: TGTGCCTGGAGTGTATCCGCAGGGGCCTACGAGCAGTACTTC.

The V and J genes are TRBV27 and TRBJ2-5; tentatively, D is TRBD1 or TRBD2 (6 bases each). The germline V gene encodes CDR1 MNHEY and CDR2 SMNVEV (reference sequence). The length of the CDR3 is 17 residues. V lost 0 bases, J lost 1 base, and 15 bases lay in between. The CDR3 spells CASSLSVGGRSQETQYF. The DNA for the CDR3 is TGTGCCAGCAGTTTATCGGTTGGGGGGCGGTCCCAAGAGACCCAGTACTTC.

A note on this clone: Other DNA sequences in this specimen translate into the identical CDR3. V is TRBV5-1 and J is TRBJ2-3, with 8 nucleotides matching TRBD2. This CDR3 has 16 amino acids. V was pared by 0 bases and J by 3 bases, with 6 bases of the junction left unmatched. In germline, CDR1 is SGHRS, CDR2 YFSETQ. The CDR3 region is CASSLGGLASTDTQYF. Written as DNA, the CDR3 is TGCGCCAGCAGCTTGGGAGGACTAGCCTCAACAGATACGCAGTATTTT.

J is TRBJ1-1 and V is TRBV29-1; D may be TRBD1 (6 bases). The CDR3 sequence is 14 residues long. With 4 bases removed from V and 0 bases from J, the gap between germline ends came to 12 bases. The V gene's germline CDR1 is SQVTM and CDR2 ANQGSEA. The CDR3 DNA is TGCAGCGTTGCCGCGGGACACTTGAACACTGAAGCTTTCTTT. Protein: CSVAAGHLNTEAFF.

The J gene is TRBJ1-4, the V gene TRBV4-1; D ambiguous. In germline, CDR1 is MGHRA, CDR2 YSYEKL. The CDR3 totals 16 residues. V shed 4 bases and J shed 4 bases, with 16 bases lying between them. CDR3 residues: CASSPKDRALNEKLFF. The CDR3 coding sequence is TGCGCCAGCAGCCCTAAGGACCGGGCTCTTAATGAAAAACTGTTTTTT.

The chain uses TRBV5-1 and TRBJ2-7; D perhaps matches TRBD2 (5 bases). V lost 6 bases to trimming and J lost 2 bases, with 18 bases between them. The CDR3 runs to 15 residues. Germline CDR1 SGHRS, CDR2 YFSETQ. CDR3 sequence: CASTGVGTAAYEQYF. DNA of the CDR3: TGCGCCAGCACCGGCGTGGGAACAGCGGCCTACGAGCAGTACTTC.

This clone was recorded once. The chain employs TRBV19 and TRBJ2-2; D is ambiguous. The CDR3 length is 17 residues. The V end was cut by 5 bases, the J end by 0 bases, with 16 bases between. Germline values: CDR1 LNHDA, CDR2 SQIVND (reference sequence). CDR3 sequence (DNA): TGTGCCAGTAGTTCCCGGTCCCAACCCGCGAACACCGGGGAGCTGTTTTTT. Translating gives CASSSRSQPANTGELFF.

The V and J genes are TRBV6-6 and TRBJ1-6; 7 bases are shared with TRBD1. Per germline, CDR1 MNHNY and CDR2 SVGAGI (reference sequence). The CDR3 has 16 residues. V was pared by 0 bases and J by 8 bases, with 7 bases of the junction left unmatched. CDR3 in amino acids: CASSYSAGGFDSPLHF. The CDR3 DNA reads as TGTGCCAGCAGTTACTCCGCAGGGGGATTTGATTCACCCCTCCACTTT.

The J gene is TRBJ1-3, the V gene TRBV9, with TRBD1 identical over 7 bases. Per germline, CDR1 SGDLS and CDR2 YYNGEE. The V segment lost 0 bases and the J segment 0 bases; nucleotides outside the gene matches: 6. This CDR3 has 17 amino acids. The CDR3 coding sequence is TGTGCCAGCAGCGTAGACCCTGCAGGGGGCTCTGGAAACACCATATATTTT. This translates into CASSVDPAGGSGNTIYF.

On this clone: Other nucleotide sequences from this sample produce the same CDR3. The chain uses TRBV2 and TRBJ2-2; D gene uncertain. CDR1 and CDR2 (germline): SNHLY, FYNNEI. CDR3 length equals 14 residues. V lost 3 bases, J lost 1 base, and 6 bases lay in between. CDR3 nucleotides: TGTGCCAGCAGTGAGGCTGGGAACACCGGGGAGCTGTTTTTT. Translating it yields CASSEAGNTGELFF. Full variable domain (remainder filled in from reference TRBV2 and TRBJ2-2): EPEVTQTPSHQVTQMGQEVILRCVPISNHLYFYWYRQILGQKVEFLVSFYNNEISEKSEIFDDQFSVERPDGSNFTLKIRSTKLEDSAMYFCASSEAGNTGELFFGEGSRLTVL.